This TCR beta chain is drawn from a study of Tregs in tolerant kidney transplant recipients. Whole-study findings and limits: Biological reproducibility was not directly addressed in this study.

Here immunoSEQ multiplex PCR was the method, and the copy in TCRdb shows in-frame clones only, minus some. The repertoire holds some 110,000 clones, with around nine tenths as singletons. For this clone: Its target is not known.

The J segment lost 4 bases and the V segment lost 3 bases, leaving 2 bases of the junction unmatched. This CDR3 region has 14 residues. Germline V gene data show CDR1 as LGHNA and CDR2 as YNFKEQ. The material sequenced was CD4+ T cells from blood. The chain uses TRBV4-2 and TRBJ1-1, with 10 bases lining up with TRBD1. The receptor's source is a human donor in good health. For the CDR3, the DNA is TGTGCCAGCAGCCAGGGGACAGGGGTCACTGAAGCTTTCTTT. It encodes CASSQGTGVTEAFF.